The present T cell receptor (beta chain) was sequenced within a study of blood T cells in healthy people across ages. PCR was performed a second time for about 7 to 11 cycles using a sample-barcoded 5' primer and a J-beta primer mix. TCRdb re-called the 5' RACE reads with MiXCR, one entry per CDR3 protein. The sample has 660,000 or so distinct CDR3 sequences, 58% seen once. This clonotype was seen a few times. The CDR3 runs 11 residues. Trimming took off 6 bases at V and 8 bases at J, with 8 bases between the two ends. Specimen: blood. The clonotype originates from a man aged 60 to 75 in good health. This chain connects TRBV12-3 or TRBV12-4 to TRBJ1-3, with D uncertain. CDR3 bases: TGTGCCAGCAGCCCTGGTTACACCATATATTTT. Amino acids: CASSPGYTIYF.